This TCR beta chain derives from a study of blood T cell repertoires in COVID-19. This clone was seen just once. V lost 3 bases, J lost 5 bases, and 3 bases stayed unmatched. The CDR3 contains 13 residues. Germline CDR1 MNHEY, CDR2 SMNVEV (reference sequence). Authors' analysis steps: Amplifying reference gene primers gave estimates of nucleated cell counts. Sequencing was performed with immunoSEQ multiplex PCR; in TCRdb, only in-frame clones are kept and a portion is missing. The V and J calls and clone size come from that table; D and trimming were worked out from the DNA. The sample lists roughly 330,000 clones; 89% were seen once.

The sequencing sample was made of peripheral blood. The chain joins TRBV27 to TRBJ1-1, with 7 bases fitting TRBD1. The clonotype was recovered from a man between 18 and 35 years old who had recovered from COVID-19. The CDR3 here is CASSFTGVTEAFF. DNA of the CDR3: TGTGCCAGCAGTTTTACAGGGGTGACTGAAGCTTTCTTT.